The 19 T cell receptor beta chains reported below all come from one sample, sequenced in a study of T-cell memory formation after mild COVID-19. TCRdb re-called the 5' RACE reads with MiXCR, one entry per CDR3 protein. This sample has fewer than 550,000 distinct CDR3 sequences, with 20% found just once. Sequenced input: PBMCs or a T cell subset sorted from them (not recorded which). All receptors derive from an adult woman who had mild COVID-19 (a few samples of this study predate the infection). Cell type and time point are not known.

This clonotype turned up a few times. J is TRBJ1-5 and V is TRBV6-5; a possible D gene is TRBD1 (5 bases). Germline lookup yields CDR1 MNHEY and CDR2 SVGAGI. V gave up 4 bases and J gave up 7 bases, with 8 bases separating them. The CDR3 extends over 12 amino acids. The CDR3 here is CASSSQGQPQHF. CDR3 bases: TGTGCCAGCAGTTCCCAGGGACAGCCCCAGCATTTT.

The V call is TRBV6-4, the J call TRBJ2-3; 12 positions match TRBD1. Germline V gene data show CDR1 as MRHNA and CDR2 as SNTAGT. The V gene end was trimmed by 7 bases and the J gene end by 5 bases; junction bases not matched to a gene: 22. The CDR3 loop spans 20 amino acids. CDR3 nucleotides: TGTGCCAGCACCTCTCTTCCGGGACAGGGGGCAGTTCTCGATGGAGATACGCAGTATTTT. Its protein product is CASTSLPGQGAVLDGDTQYF.

In this sample, this clonotype turned up a few times. J is TRBJ2-3 and V is TRBV5-1; the match to TRBD2 covers 10 bases. With V trimmed by 0 bases and J by 2 bases, 9 bases remained unmatched. The CDR3 contains 18 residues. Germline CDR1 SGHRS, CDR2 YFSETQ. CDR3 DNA: TGCGCCAGCAGCTTGGGTCTAGCGGGGGTATATTCCACAGATACGCAGTATTTT. It translates to CASSLGLAGVYSTDTQYF. Looking up the rest from reference TRBV5-1 and TRBJ2-3 gives the full variable domain: KAGVTQTPRYLIKTRGQQVTLSCSPISGHRSVSWYQQTPGQGLQFLFEYFSETQRNKGNFPGRFSGRQFSNSRSEMNVSTLELGDSALYLCASSLGLAGVYSTDTQYFGPGTRLTVL.

The V gene is TRBV6-5, the J gene TRBJ2-7; D is perhaps TRBD1 or TRBD2 (5 bases each). In germline, CDR1 is MNHEY, CDR2 SVGAGI. The V end lost 0 bases, the J end lost 6 bases, and 9 bases lay between the germline ends. The CDR3 sequence is 13 residues long. The CDR3 nucleotides read TGTGCCAGCAGTTACTCGAGAGGGGCCGAGCAGTACTTC. It codes for CASSYSRGAEQYF.

The sample holds a few counts of this clonotype. V is TRBV15 and J is TRBJ2-3, with 9 bases identical to TRBD2. V was pared by 5 bases and J by 0 bases, with 15 bases of the junction left unmatched. CDR1 LNHNV and CDR2 YYDKDF come from the germline V gene (reference sequence). The CDR3 spans 19 residues. The CDR3 is CATSSLRASGTLSTDTQYF. The CDR3 DNA reads as TGTGCCACCAGCTCTCTTCGGGCTAGCGGGACTCTCAGCACAGATACGCAGTATTTT.

The chain combines TRBV4-1 with TRBJ1-2; 7 bases fit TRBD1. This CDR3 contains 16 residues. V dropped 0 bases and J dropped 1; count of bases not matched to a gene: 5. From germline, CDR1 is MGHRA and CDR2 YSYEKL. In DNA, the CDR3 is TGCGCCAGCAGCCAAGAGAGACAGGGACTTAACTATGGCTACACCTTC. Translation gives CASSQERQGLNYGYTF.

This clonotype was picked up a small number of times. V and J are TRBV21-1 and TRBJ2-7; TRBD1, the table's D call, lacks a check against the DNA. TRBV21-1 is recorded as a pseudogene. This CDR3 contains 14 residues. CDR3 in amino acids: CASRYDREEYEQYF. The CDR3 coding sequence is TGTGCCAGCAGGTACGACAGGGAGGAATACGAGCAGTACTTC.

V gene TRBV20-1 combines with J gene TRBJ2-7; D perhaps matches TRBD1 (6 bases). In germline, CDR1 is DFQATT, CDR2 SNEGSKA (reference sequence). This CDR3 contains 14 residues. Trimming pared 5 bases from V and 6 bases from J, leaving 20 bases between. The CDR3, as DNA: TGCAGTGCTCCCCGGTCCGGGACACCTCGCGAGCAGTACTTC. Protein product: CSAPRSGTPREQYF.

This clonotype occurred many times. The CDR3 reads CASSLGHRDPSSGHYGYTF. The CDR3 DNA reads TGCGCCAGCAGCTTGGGGCACCGGGACCCCTCTTCTGGGCATTATGGCTACACCTTC. The rearrangement uses TRBV5-1 and TRBJ1-2; tentative D call: TRBD1 (5 bases). Trimming took off 0 bases at V and 5 bases at J, with 26 bases between the two ends. The CDR3 totals 19 residues. In germline, CDR1 is SGHRS, CDR2 YFSETQ. The full variable domain, completed using reference TRBV5-1 and TRBJ1-2, is KAGVTQTPRYLIKTRGQQVTLSCSPISGHRSVSWYQQTPGQGLQFLFEYFSETQRNKGNFPGRFSGRQFSNSRSEMNVSTLELGDSALYLCASSLGHRDPSSGHYGYTFGSGTRLTVV.

This clonotype was counted between two and nine times. The chain uses TRBV20-1 and TRBJ1-1, with 8 bases matching TRBD1. Trimming cost V 6 bases and J 0 bases; bases outside gene matches: 3. Germline loops: CDR1 DFQATT, CDR2 SNEGSKA (reference sequence). This CDR3 has 13 amino acids. The CDR3 DNA is TGCAGTGCAGAGGACAGGGTGAACACTGAAGCTTTCTTT. Its translation is CSAEDRVNTEAFF.

The gene calls are TRBV30 and TRBJ2-7, with D perhaps TRBD1 (5 bases). Germline V gives CDR1 GTSNPN, CDR2 SVGIG (reference sequence). Trimming removed 5 bases from V and 4 bases from J, with 18 bases in between. The CDR3 sequence is 14 residues long. The CDR3 sequence is CAWSGRRQYYEQYF. The CDR3 DNA is TGTGCCTGGTCAGGCCGGAGACAGTATTACGAGCAGTACTTC.

This clonotype occurred a few times. The chain has TRBV5-4 and TRBJ2-7, with TRBD1 as a possible D gene (5 bases). Trimming took off 4 bases at V and 2 bases at J, with 10 bases between the two ends. Germline V CDR1 and CDR2: SGHNT, YYREEE (reference sequence). This CDR3 has 13 residues. CDR3 DNA: TGTGCCAGCAGCATAAGGGGAACCTACGAGCAGTACTTC. Its translation is CASSIRGTYEQYF.

This clonotype came up a few times. The chain carries TRBV3-1 and TRBJ2-1; D might be TRBD2 (6 bases). Trimming removed 4 bases from V and 4 bases from J, with 14 bases in between. Germline V gene lookup returns CDR1 LGHDT and CDR2 YNNKEL (reference sequence). The CDR3 runs to 15 residues. The CDR3 sequence: CASSPGDSPYNEQFF. The DNA for the CDR3 is TGTGCCAGCAGCCCCGGGGACTCGCCTTACAATGAGCAGTTCTTC.

This clonotype turned up a few times. The chain recombines TRBV28 with TRBJ1-1; TRBD1 is a possible D gene (6 bases). CDR1 MDHEN and CDR2 SYDVKM come from the germline V gene. Trimming shortened V by 6 bases and J by 4 bases, and 9 bases separated the two germline ends. The CDR3 consists of 12 residues. The CDR3 coding sequence is TGTGCCAGCAGGGAGGGGGGCACTGAAGCTTTCTTT. It yields the protein CASREGGTEAFF.

This clonotype was detected a few times. The genes are TRBV24-1 and TRBJ1-2; no reliable D call. The CDR3 has 15 amino acids. Germline V gene data show CDR1 as KGHDR and CDR2 as SFDVKD. V dropped 6 bases and J dropped 2 bases, with 15 bases sitting between them. This CDR3 is CATSRGTVGNYGYTF. CDR3 coding DNA: TGTGCCACCAGTCGCGGCACCGTAGGGAACTATGGCTACACCTTC.

This clonotype was seen a few times. This chain uses TRBV11-2 with TRBJ2-3; D call uncertain. The CDR3 contains 13 residues. CDR1 and CDR2 from the germline V gene are SGHAT and FQNNGV. Trimming removed 5 bases from V and 1 base from J, with 7 bases in between. The chain's CDR3 is CASSAAGTDTQYF. CDR3 nucleotides: TGTGCCAGCAGCGCCGCGGGCACAGATACGCAGTATTTT.

With regard to this clonotype: A junction end diverges from the germline sequence, so it may reflect a read error. The rearrangement joins TRBV5-6 to TRBJ2-4, with D tentatively TRBD2 (6 bases). Germline V gene lookup returns CDR1 SGHDT and CDR2 YYEEEE. The CDR3 is 15 residues long. The CDR3 DNA reads TGTTCCAGCAGCTTAGCTGATGGGACTCGCGGCATTCAGTACTTC. Translating gives CSSSLADGTRGIQYF.

This clonotype has a handful of counts. This chain connects TRBV27 to TRBJ1-5; D is uncertain. CDR1 and CDR2 from the germline V gene are MNHEY and SMNVEV (reference sequence). V lost 5 bases, J lost 0 bases, and 11 bases lay in between. The CDR3 spans 15 residues. The CDR3 here is CASSPRPGSNQPQHF. The CDR3 DNA follows: TGTGCCAGCAGTCCTCGGCCCGGTAGCAATCAGCCCCAGCATTTT.

The chain joins TRBV7-9 to TRBJ1-1; tentatively, D is TRBD1 (5 bases). This CDR3 has 14 residues. Per germline, CDR1 SEHNR and CDR2 FQNEAQ (reference sequence). Trimming took off 5 bases at V and 4 bases at J, with 14 bases between the two ends. CDR3 DNA sequence: TGTGCCAGCAGCACCAGAGGGGTAGTCACTGAAGCTTTCTTT. Its protein product is CASSTRGVVTEAFF.